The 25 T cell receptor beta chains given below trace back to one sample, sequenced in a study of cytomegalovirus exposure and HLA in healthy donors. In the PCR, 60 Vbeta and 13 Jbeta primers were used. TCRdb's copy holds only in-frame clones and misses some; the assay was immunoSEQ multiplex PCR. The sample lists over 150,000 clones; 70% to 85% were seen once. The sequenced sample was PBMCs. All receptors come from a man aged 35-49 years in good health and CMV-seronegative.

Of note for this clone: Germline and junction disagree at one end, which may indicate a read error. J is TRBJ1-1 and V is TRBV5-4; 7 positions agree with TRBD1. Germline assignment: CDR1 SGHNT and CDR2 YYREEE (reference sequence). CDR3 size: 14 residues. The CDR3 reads CASSRQQGNPEAFF. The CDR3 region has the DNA TGTGCCAGCAGCCGTCAACAGGGGAACCCTGAAGCTTTCTTT.

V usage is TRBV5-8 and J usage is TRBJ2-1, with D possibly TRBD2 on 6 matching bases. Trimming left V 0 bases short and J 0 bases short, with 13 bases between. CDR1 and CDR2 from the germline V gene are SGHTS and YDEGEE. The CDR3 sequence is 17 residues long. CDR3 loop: CASSLVEGTPSYNEQFF. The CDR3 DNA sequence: TGTGCCAGCAGCTTGGTGGAGGGAACCCCCTCCTACAATGAGCAGTTCTTC.

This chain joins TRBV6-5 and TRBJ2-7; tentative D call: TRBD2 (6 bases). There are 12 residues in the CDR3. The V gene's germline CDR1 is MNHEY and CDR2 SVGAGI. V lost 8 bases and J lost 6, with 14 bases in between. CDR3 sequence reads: CASGPGDIEQYF. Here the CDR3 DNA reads TGTGCCAGCGGACCGGGAGATATCGAGCAGTACTTC.

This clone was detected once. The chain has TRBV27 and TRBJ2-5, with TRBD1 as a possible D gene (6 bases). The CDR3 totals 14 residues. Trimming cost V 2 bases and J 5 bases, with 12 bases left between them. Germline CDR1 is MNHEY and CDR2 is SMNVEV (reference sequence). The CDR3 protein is CASSLNRARETQYF. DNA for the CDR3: TGTGCCAGCAGTTTAAACAGGGCGCGGGAGACCCAGTACTTC.

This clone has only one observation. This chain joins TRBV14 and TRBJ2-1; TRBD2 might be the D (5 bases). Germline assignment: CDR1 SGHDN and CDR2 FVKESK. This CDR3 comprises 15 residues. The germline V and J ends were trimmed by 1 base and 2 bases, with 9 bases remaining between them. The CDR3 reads CASSQVAGAYNEQFF. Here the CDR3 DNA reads TGTGCCAGCAGCCAAGTGGCGGGTGCCTACAATGAGCAGTTCTTC.

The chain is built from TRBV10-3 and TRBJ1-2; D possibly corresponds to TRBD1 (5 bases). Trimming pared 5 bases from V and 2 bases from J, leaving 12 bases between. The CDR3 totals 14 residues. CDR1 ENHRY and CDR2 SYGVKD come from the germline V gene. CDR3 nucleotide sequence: TGTGCCATCAGTCGGGACTTGACAAACTATGGCTACACCTTC. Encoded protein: CAISRDLTNYGYTF.

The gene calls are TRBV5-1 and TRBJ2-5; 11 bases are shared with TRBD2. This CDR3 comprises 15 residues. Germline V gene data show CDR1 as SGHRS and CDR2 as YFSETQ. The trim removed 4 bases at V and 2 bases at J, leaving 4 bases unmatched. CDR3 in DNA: TGCGCCAGCAGCCTTAGCGGGAGGGTACAAGAGACCCAGTACTTC. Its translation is CASSLSGRVQETQYF.

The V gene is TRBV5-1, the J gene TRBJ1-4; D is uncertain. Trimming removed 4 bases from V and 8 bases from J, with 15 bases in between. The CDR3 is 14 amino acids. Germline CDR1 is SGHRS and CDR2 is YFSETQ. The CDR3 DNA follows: TGCGCCAGCAGCCAGGTGGGAGGGCGGGAAAAACTGTTTTTT. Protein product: CASSQVGGREKLFF.

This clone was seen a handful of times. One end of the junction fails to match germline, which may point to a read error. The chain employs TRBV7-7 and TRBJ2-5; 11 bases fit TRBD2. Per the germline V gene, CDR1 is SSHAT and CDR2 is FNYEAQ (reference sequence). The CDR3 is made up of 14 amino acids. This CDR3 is CASSPLAGEETQYF. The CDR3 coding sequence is TGTGCTAGCAGCCCACTAGCGGGAGAAGAGACCCAGTACTTC.

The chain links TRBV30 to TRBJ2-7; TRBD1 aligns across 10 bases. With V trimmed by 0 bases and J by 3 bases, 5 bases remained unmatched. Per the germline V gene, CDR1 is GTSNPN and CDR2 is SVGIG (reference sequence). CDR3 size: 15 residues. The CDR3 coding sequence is TGTGCCTGGAGTGTACGTCGGACAGGGGGCTACGAGCAGTACTTC. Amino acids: CAWSVRRTGGYEQYF.

The CDR3 sequence: CASSLVAGGVLGEQYF. The CDR3 coding sequence is TGTGCCAGCAGTTTAGTAGCGGGAGGGGTCCTGGGGGAGCAGTACTTC. The chain carries TRBV28 and TRBJ2-7; 11 bases are a match to TRBD2. Trimming cost V 2 bases and J 7 bases; bases outside gene matches: 10. Germline-derived CDR1 and CDR2 are MDHEN and SYDVKM. The CDR3 extends over 16 amino acids.

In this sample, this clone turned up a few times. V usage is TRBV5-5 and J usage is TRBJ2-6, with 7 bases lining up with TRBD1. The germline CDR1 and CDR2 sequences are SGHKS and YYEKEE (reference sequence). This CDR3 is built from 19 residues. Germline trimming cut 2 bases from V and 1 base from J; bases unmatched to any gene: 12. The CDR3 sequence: CASSLNLDRVHSGANVLTF. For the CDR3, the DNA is TGTGCCAGCAGCTTAAATCTTGACAGGGTTCATTCTGGGGCCAACGTCCTGACTTTC.

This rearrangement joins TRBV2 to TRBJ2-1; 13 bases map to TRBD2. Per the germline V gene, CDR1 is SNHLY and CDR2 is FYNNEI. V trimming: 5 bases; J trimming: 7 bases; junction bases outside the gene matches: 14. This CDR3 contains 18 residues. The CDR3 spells CASSRTSGRVHWENEQFF. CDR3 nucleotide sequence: TGTGCCAGCAGTCGGACTAGCGGGAGAGTCCATTGGGAAAATGAGCAGTTCTTC.

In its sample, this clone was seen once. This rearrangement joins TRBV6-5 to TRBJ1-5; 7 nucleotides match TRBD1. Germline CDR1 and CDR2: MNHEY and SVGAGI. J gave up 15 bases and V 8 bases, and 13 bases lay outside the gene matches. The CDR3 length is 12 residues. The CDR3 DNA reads TGTGCCAGCGGCCTCCGGGACAGTCGTTTGCATTTT. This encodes CASGLRDSRLHF.

The CDR3 here is CASSQLPPPSGRVGEYF. The CDR3 DNA reads TGCGCCAGCAGTCAATTACCCCCCCCTAGCGGGAGGGTGGGGGAGTACTTC. V gene TRBV23-1 combines with J gene TRBJ2-7; 12 positions match TRBD2. TRBV23-1 is assigned to the ORF class and has an uncertain function. This CDR3 has 17 residues. V was clipped by 1 base and J by 11 bases; unmatched bases: 15.

The CDR3 loop is CASSLGLAQSYEQYF. CDR3 bases: TGTGCCAGCAGCTTAGGACTAGCCCAATCCTACGAGCAGTACTTC. V is TRBV11-2 and J is TRBJ2-7; 7 bases match TRBD2. CDR3 size: 15 residues. The V gene's germline CDR1 is SGHAT and CDR2 FQNNGV. Trimming took 1 base from V and 1 from J; bases not matched to a gene: 4.

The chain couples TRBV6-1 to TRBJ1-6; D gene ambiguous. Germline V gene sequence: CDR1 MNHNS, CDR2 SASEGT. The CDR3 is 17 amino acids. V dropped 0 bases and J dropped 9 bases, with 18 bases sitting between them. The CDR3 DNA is TGTGCCAGCAGTGAAGCAAGCGGGCCCACCTCCCCTTCACCCCTCCACTTT. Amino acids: CASSEASGPTSPSPLHF.

CDR3 nucleotides: TGCGCCAGCAGCGTCCGTGACAGGGGTTGGACCGGGGAGCTGTTTTTT. This gives the protein CASSVRDRGWTGELFF. The chain couples TRBV5-1 to TRBJ2-2; 8 bases align to TRBD1. Germline V gene data show CDR1 as SGHRS and CDR2 as YFSETQ. The CDR3 length is 16 residues. J gave up 5 bases and V 4 bases, and 10 bases lay outside the gene matches.

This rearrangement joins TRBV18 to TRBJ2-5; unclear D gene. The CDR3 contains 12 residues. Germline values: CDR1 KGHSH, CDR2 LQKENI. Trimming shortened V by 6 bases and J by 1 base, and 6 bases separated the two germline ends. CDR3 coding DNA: TGTGCCAGCTCTACAGTCCAAGAGACCCAGTACTTC. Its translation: CASSTVQETQYF.

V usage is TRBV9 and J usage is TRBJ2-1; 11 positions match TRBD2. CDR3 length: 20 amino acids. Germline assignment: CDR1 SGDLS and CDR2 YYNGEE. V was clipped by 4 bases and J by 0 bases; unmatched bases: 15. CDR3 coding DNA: TGTGCCAGCAGCCCGCTAGCGGGAGGAGGGGGTCTAAGCTCCTACAATGAGCAGTTCTTC. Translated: CASSPLAGGGGLSSYNEQFF.

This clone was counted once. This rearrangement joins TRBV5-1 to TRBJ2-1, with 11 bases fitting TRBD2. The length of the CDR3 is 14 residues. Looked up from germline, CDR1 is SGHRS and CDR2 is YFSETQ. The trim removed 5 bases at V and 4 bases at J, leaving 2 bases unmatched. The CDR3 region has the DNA TGCGCCAGCAGGACTAGCGGGATATACAATGAGCAGTTCTTC. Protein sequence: CASRTSGIYNEQFF. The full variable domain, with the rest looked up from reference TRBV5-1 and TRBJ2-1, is KAGVTQTPRYLIKTRGQQVTLSCSPISGHRSVSWYQQTPGQGLQFLFEYFSETQRNKGNFPGRFSGRQFSNSRSEMNVSTLELGDSALYLCASRTSGIYNEQFFGPGTRLTVL.

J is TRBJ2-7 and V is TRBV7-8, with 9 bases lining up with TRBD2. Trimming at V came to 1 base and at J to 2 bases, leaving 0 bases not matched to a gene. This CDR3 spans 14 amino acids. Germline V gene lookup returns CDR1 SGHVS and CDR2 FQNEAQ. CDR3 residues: CASSLGGRAYEQYF. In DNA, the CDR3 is TGTGCCAGCAGCTTAGGCGGGAGGGCCTACGAGCAGTACTTC.

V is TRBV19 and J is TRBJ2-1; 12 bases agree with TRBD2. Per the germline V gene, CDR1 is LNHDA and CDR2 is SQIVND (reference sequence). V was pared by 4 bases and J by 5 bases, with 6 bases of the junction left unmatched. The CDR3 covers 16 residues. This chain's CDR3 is CASSTSSGREDNEQFF. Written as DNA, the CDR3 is TGTGCCAGTAGTACCTCTAGCGGGAGGGAGGACAATGAGCAGTTCTTC.

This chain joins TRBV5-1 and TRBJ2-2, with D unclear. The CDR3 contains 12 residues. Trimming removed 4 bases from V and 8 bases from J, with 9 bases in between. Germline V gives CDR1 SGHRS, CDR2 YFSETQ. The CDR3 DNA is TGCGCCAGCAGCCCAACATCTGGGGAGCTGTTTTTT. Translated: CASSPTSGELFF. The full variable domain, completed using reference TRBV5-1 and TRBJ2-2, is KAGVTQTPRYLIKTRGQQVTLSCSPISGHRSVSWYQQTPGQGLQFLFEYFSETQRNKGNFPGRFSGRQFSNSRSEMNVSTLELGDSALYLCASSPTSGELFFGEGSRLTVL.

CDR3 bases: TGTGCCAGCAGCTTTACCGGGACAGTGAGATACGAGCAGTACTTC. Translation gives CASSFTGTVRYEQYF. The V call is TRBV7-8, the J call TRBJ2-7; 7 bases line up with TRBD1. This CDR3 has 15 residues. CDR1 SGHVS and CDR2 FQNEAQ come from the germline V gene. Losses at the gene ends were 3 bases for V and 4 bases for J; bases not matched to a gene: 9. The full variable domain, in which reference TRBV7-8 and TRBJ2-7 provide the parts outside the CDR3, is GAGVSQSPRYKVAKRGQDVALRCDPISGHVSLFWYQQALGQGPEFLTYFQNEAQLDKSGLPSDRFFAERPEGSVSTLKIQRTQQEDSAVYLCASSFTGTVRYEQYFGPGTRLTVT.